These 20 T cell receptor beta chains originate from one sample sequenced in a study of CD8+ T cells in alopecia areata. Extracted from the samples, RNA was reverse transcribed into cDNA to serve as the sequencing template. Sequencing used immunoSEQ multiplex PCR; TCRdb keeps in-frame clones, though not all of them. The table records about 190,000 clones, about three fifths of them present only once. Indicated treatment: oral pan-JAK inhibitor, 5-10 mg twice daily. This specimen consisted of CD4+ T cells sorted from blood, obtained at week 4, from a patient treated with tofacitinib. The receptors were sampled from a human donor with alopecia areata.

V is TRBV11-3 and J is TRBJ2-1; 10 bases align to TRBD2. The CDR3 has 14 amino acids. Trimming cost V 3 bases and J 7 bases; bases outside gene matches: 3. Germline lookup yields CDR1 SGHNT and CDR2 YENEEA. The CDR3 sequence: CASSFSGRRNEQFF. CDR3 in DNA: TGTGCCAGCAGCTTTAGCGGGAGGAGGAATGAGCAGTTCTTC. The whole variable domain, filled in from reference TRBV11-3 and TRBJ2-1, reads EAGVVQSPRYKIIEKKQPVAFWCNPISGHNTLYWYLQNLGQGPELLIRYENEEAVDDSQLPKDRFSAERLKGVDSTLKIQPAELGDSAVYLCASSFSGRRNEQFFGPGTRLTVL.

V is TRBV18 and J is TRBJ2-1; possibly TRBD2 for D (5 bases). This CDR3 contains 12 residues. Trimming cost V 3 bases and J 8 bases, with 8 bases left between them. Germline-derived CDR1 and CDR2 are KGHSH and LQKENI. The CDR3 bases are TGTGCCAGCTCACCCAGGACTCATGAGCAGTTCTTC. As protein: CASSPRTHEQFF.

The V call is TRBV11-2, the J call TRBJ2-7; D unclear. CDR3 length: 11 amino acids. V was cut by 6 bases and J by 9 bases, with 12 bases left in between. CDR1 is SGHAT, CDR2 FQNNGV, per germline. Here the CDR3 reads CASSTGILQYF. The DNA of the CDR3 is TGTGCCAGCAGTACCGGTATCTTGCAGTACTTC.

The chain couples TRBV4-1 to TRBJ2-1; no clear D gene. Trimming took 2 bases from V and 0 from J, leaving 8 bases between them. Germline CDR1 reads MGHRA; CDR2 reads YSYEKL. The CDR3 is 15 amino acids. CDR3 residues: CASSQPRTSYNEQFF. The DNA of the CDR3 is TGCGCCAGCAGCCAACCTAGAACCTCCTACAATGAGCAGTTCTTC.

The rearrangement links TRBV15 to TRBJ2-1; D is unclear. V lost 0 bases, J lost 4 bases, and 10 bases lay in between. Looked up from germline, CDR1 is LNHNV and CDR2 is YYDKDF (reference sequence). The CDR3 totals 15 residues. CDR3 bases: TGTGCCACCAGCAGAGATACCGGCGTGTACAATGAGCAGTTCTTC. Its protein product is CATSRDTGVYNEQFF.

This clone was observed a handful of times. This chain uses TRBV30 with TRBJ2-1; D possibly corresponds to TRBD2 (6 bases). The germline V gene encodes CDR1 GTSNPN and CDR2 SVGIG (reference sequence). This CDR3 spans 13 amino acids. Trimming removed 5 bases from V and 7 bases from J, with 15 bases in between. The CDR3 is CAWGKGAGNEQFF. CDR3 nucleotides: TGTGCCTGGGGAAAAGGGGCGGGAAATGAGCAGTTCTTC.

This clone was detected only a few times. The chain combines TRBV27 with TRBJ1-4, with 7 bases lining up with TRBD1. Germline V gene lookup returns CDR1 MNHEY and CDR2 SMNVEV (reference sequence). The CDR3 runs to 15 residues. Losses at the gene ends were 5 bases for V and 7 bases for J; bases not matched to a gene: 10. CDR3: CASSPRQGGTEKLFF. CDR3 in DNA: TGTGCCAGCAGTCCCCGACAGGGAGGAACTGAAAAACTGTTTTTT.

The chain joins TRBV6-4 to TRBJ2-3; D is uncertain. Between the trimmed V and J ends, which lost 4 bases and 6 bases, there was a span of 11 bases. Germline V lookup: CDR1 MRHNA, CDR2 SNTAGT. The CDR3 totals 13 residues. The DNA of the CDR3 is TGTGCCAGCAGTGTCACTCCCAAGGATACGCAGTATTTT. Residues: CASSVTPKDTQYF.

This clone was found a few times. The rearrangement joins TRBV29-1 to TRBJ2-1, with 8 positions matching TRBD1. Germline lookup yields CDR1 SQVTM and CDR2 ANQGSEA. This CDR3 spans 10 amino acids. Losses at the gene ends were 6 bases for V and 9 bases for J; bases not matched to a gene: 1. CDR3 residues: CSVGQAEQFF. CDR3 nucleotides: TGCAGCGTGGGACAGGCTGAGCAGTTCTTC.

This chain joins TRBV5-1 and TRBJ1-1; possible D gene TRBD1, 5 bases. This CDR3 region has 14 residues. V lost 7 bases and J 7 bases, leaving 20 bases between the germline ends. CDR1 SGHRS and CDR2 YFSETQ come from the germline V gene. The CDR3 loop reads CASGGPDSSHEAFF. The CDR3 nucleotides are TGCGCCAGCGGGGGACCAGACAGCAGTCATGAAGCTTTCTTT.

J is TRBJ2-7 and V is TRBV27, with 7 positions matching TRBD1. Germline V gene data show CDR1 as MNHEY and CDR2 as SMNVEV (reference sequence). The J segment lost 1 base and the V segment lost 5 bases, leaving 5 bases of the junction unmatched. CDR3 length equals 14 residues. The CDR3 nucleotides are TGTGCCAGCAGTCTGGACAGGAGATCCTACGAGCAGTACTTC. Translation: CASSLDRRSYEQYF.

This sequence joins TRBV2 and TRBJ2-7, with a tentative D call TRBD1 (6 bases). The length of the CDR3 is 13 residues. Trimming took off 6 bases at V and 0 bases at J, with 9 bases between the two ends. The germline CDR1 and CDR2 sequences are SNHLY and FYNNEI. The CDR3 reads CASRKDSSYEQYF. CDR3 in DNA: TGTGCCAGCAGGAAGGACAGCTCCTACGAGCAGTACTTC.

CDR3 coding DNA: TGCAGCGTTTCCACGGGGTATGGCTACACCTTC. This encodes CSVSTGYGYTF. This chain links TRBV29-1 with TRBJ1-2; no clear D gene. Trimming shortened V by 5 bases and J by 5 bases, and 9 bases separated the two germline ends. Germline V gives CDR1 SQVTM, CDR2 ANQGSEA. CDR3 length: 11 amino acids.

The chain joins TRBV2 to TRBJ2-7; TRBD1 matches 9 bases. The V gene's germline CDR1 is SNHLY and CDR2 FYNNEI. V was clipped by 5 bases and J by 6 bases; unmatched bases: 11. CDR3 length equals 15 residues. The CDR3 DNA sequence: TGTGCCAGCAGTCCACGGGGGACAGGGCTTTCCGAGCAGTACTTC. It yields the protein CASSPRGTGLSEQYF. Complete variable domain (other parts from reference TRBV2 and TRBJ2-7): EPEVTQTPSHQVTQMGQEVILRCVPISNHLYFYWYRQILGQKVEFLVSFYNNEISEKSEIFDDQFSVERPDGSNFTLKIRSTKLEDSAMYFCASSPRGTGLSEQYFGPGTRLTVT.

This clone was counted between two and nine times. This rearrangement joins TRBV6-1 to TRBJ2-2; 11 bases map to TRBD2. With V trimmed by 11 bases and J by 6 bases, 5 bases remained unmatched. The CDR3 extends over 13 amino acids. Looked up from germline, CDR1 is MNHNS and CDR2 is SASEGT. CDR3 region: CAGGLAAPGELFF. The CDR3, as DNA: TGTGCCGGGGGACTAGCGGCGCCCGGGGAGCTGTTTTTT.

The chain has TRBV28 and TRBJ2-5; D might be TRBD1 (5 bases). The CDR3 sequence is 13 residues long. Germline V gene sequence: CDR1 MDHEN, CDR2 SYDVKM. With 7 bases removed from V and 3 bases from J, the gap between germline ends came to 12 bases. The CDR3 region has the DNA TGTGCCAGCATGTCAGGGCTGAAAGAGACCCAGTACTTC. It codes for CASMSGLKETQYF.

With regard to this clone: Germline and junction disagree at one end, which may indicate a read error. The chain employs TRBV6-1 and TRBJ2-2, with 15 bases that match TRBD2. Germline assignment: CDR1 MNHNS and CDR2 SASEGT. The CDR3 consists of 20 residues. The CDR3 DNA follows: TGTGCCAGCAGTGAATATGGGACTAGCGGGAGGCTGCTGCCCATCGGGGAACTGTTTTTT. This translates into CASSEYGTSGRLLPIGELFF.

This chain uses TRBV29-1 with TRBJ2-7; unclear D gene. V was cut by 7 bases and J by 5 bases, with 15 bases left in between. This CDR3 is built from 12 residues. The germline gives CDR1 SQVTM, CDR2 ANQGSEA. This chain's CDR3 is CSGSTMGNEQYF. CDR3 DNA: TGCAGCGGATCCACCATGGGAAACGAGCAGTACTTC.

V and J are TRBV9 and TRBJ2-5; no firm D call. V was pared by 0 bases and J by 5 bases, with 8 bases between. This CDR3 is built from 13 residues. Germline V gene sequence: CDR1 SGDLS, CDR2 YYNGEE. The CDR3 DNA reads TGTGCCAGCAGCGTAGGACGGCGGGAGACCCAGTACTTC. Amino acids: CASSVGRRETQYF.

Concerning this clone itself: This CDR3 is also generated by other DNA sequences in the sample. The V gene is TRBV5-1, the J gene TRBJ1-5; tentatively, D is TRBD1 (5 bases). Trimming stripped 0 bases from V and 3 bases from J, with 7 bases between. Germline values: CDR1 SGHRS, CDR2 YFSETQ. The CDR3 length is 14 residues. The CDR3 here is CASSLEGLNQPQHF. The CDR3 DNA reads as TGCGCCAGCAGCTTGGAGGGACTCAATCAGCCCCAGCATTTT.